This T cell receptor (beta chain) was sequenced in a study of personalized T cell therapy for brain tumors (dated by TCRdb to the early 2020s). For context, the study as a whole: To find peptides restricted to tumors, the investigators applied a proteogenomic strategy integrating mass spectrometry proteomics and sequencing of tumor DNA/RNA.

Ficoll density gradient centrifugation was used to isolate PBMCs, and the adherent monocytes were then differentiated into dendritic cells using IL-4 and GM-CSF. Irradiated peptide-loaded DCs were co-cultured with non-adherent cells at a 1:10 ratio, with fresh peptide-loaded DCs used to restimulate the proliferating cells on day 7. For the first stimulation the culture received IL-6, IL-7, IL-12 and IL-15, the second stimulation used IL-7 plus IL-2, and the third used IL-2 alone. The expanded cells used for TCR sequencing were cryopreserved before use. As input for TCR beta CDR3 sequencing, RNA from the peptide-stimulated T cells was extracted using an RNeasy Mini Kit. The immunoSEQ platform was used at survey-level resolution to carry out TCR Vbeta CDR3 sequencing. On the authors' methods: Analysis and compilation of the sequence results were done with immunoSEQ ANALYZER v3.0. In TCRdb, the immuneACCESS table is reduced to in-frame sequences with V and J assigned. These tables do not hold every clone; where another copy was compared, an unresolved V gene accounts for under half, and the others remain unexplained. The V and J calls and clone size come from that table; D and trimming were worked out from the DNA. This sample lists roughly 2,000 clones; more than 20% were detected once. The ten biggest clones cover 43% of the sample.

In this sample, this clone turned up a few times. This clone's antigen is unknown. Base qualities were left out, and no much larger clone turns up one base away. This clonotype was obtained from a human donor with medulloblastoma. Source material: a T cell product expanded with peptides in culture.

The CDR3 is CASSMDRGEEQYF. The sequence in DNA is TGTGCCAGCAGTATGGACAGGGGCGAGGAGCAGTACTTC. Rearrangement joined TRBV27 to TRBJ2-7; 9 junctional bases match TRBD1. The CDR3 numbers 13 residues from cysteine through phenylalanine. The only DNA kept is the CDR3, 39 bases in frame from the first base. The germline V gene (reference sequence) provides CDR1 MNHEY and CDR2 SMNVEV. Trimmed from V: 5 bases; trimmed from J: 7 bases; junction bases lacking a gene match: 6.